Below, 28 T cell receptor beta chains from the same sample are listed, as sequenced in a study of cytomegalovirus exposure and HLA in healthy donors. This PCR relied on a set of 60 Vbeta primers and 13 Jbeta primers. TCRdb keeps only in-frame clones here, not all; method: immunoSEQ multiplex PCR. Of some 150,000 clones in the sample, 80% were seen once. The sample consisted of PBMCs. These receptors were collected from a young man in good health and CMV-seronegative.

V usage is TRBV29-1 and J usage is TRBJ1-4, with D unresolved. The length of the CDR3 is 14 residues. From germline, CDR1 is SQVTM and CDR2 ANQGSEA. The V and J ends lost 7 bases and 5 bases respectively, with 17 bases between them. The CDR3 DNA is TGCAGCGCCGGGGTCCTATCCTCGAATGAAAAACTGTTTTTT. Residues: CSAGVLSSNEKLFF.

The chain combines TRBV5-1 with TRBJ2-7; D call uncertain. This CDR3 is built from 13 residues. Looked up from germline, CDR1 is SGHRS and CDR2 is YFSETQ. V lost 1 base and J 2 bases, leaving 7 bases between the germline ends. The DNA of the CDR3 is TGCGCCAGCAGCTTGAATGCAGCCTACGAGCAGTACTTC. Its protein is CASSLNAAYEQYF.

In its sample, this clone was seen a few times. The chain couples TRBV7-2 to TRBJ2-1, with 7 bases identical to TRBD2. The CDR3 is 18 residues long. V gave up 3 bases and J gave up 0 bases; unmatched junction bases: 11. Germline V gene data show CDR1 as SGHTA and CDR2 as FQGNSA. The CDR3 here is CASSFFSRWEGSYNEQFF. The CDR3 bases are TGTGCCAGCAGCTTTTTTTCAAGGTGGGAGGGCTCCTACAATGAGCAGTTCTTC.

The CDR3 DNA reads as TGCGCCAGCACCCACCGGGGGGATACCGGGGAGCTGTTTTTT. This gives the protein CASTHRGDTGELFF. The chain links TRBV5-1 to TRBJ2-2; TRBD2 matches at 7 bases. CDR3 length: 14 residues. Trimming at V came to 6 bases and at J to 5 bases, leaving 7 bases not matched to a gene. Germline V gene data show CDR1 as SGHRS and CDR2 as YFSETQ.

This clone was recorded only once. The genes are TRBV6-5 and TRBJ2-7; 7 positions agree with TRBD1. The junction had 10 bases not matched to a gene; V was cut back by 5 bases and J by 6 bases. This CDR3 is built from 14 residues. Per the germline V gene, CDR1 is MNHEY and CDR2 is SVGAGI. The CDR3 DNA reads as TGTGCCAGCAGTAAGCTAGAGACAGGGCGCGAGCAGTACTTC. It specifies CASSKLETGREQYF.

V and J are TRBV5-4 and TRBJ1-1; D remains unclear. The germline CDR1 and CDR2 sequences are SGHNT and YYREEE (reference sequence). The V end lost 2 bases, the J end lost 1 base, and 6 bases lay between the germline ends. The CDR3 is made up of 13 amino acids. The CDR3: CASSLEPNTEAFF. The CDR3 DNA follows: TGTGCCAGCAGCTTAGAGCCGAACACTGAAGCTTTCTTT.

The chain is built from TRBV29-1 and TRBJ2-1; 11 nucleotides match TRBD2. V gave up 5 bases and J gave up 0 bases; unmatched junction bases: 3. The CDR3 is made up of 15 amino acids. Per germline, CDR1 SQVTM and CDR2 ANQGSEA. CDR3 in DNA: TGCAGCGTTCGGACTAGCGGGTACTCCTACAATGAGCAGTTCTTC. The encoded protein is CSVRTSGYSYNEQFF.

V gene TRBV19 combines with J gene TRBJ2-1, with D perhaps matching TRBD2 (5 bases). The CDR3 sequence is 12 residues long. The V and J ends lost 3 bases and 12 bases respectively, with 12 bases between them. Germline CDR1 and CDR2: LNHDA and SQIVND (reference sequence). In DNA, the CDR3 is TGTGCCAGTAGTATTCGCGGGCGGCGGCAGTTCTTC. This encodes CASSIRGRRQFF.

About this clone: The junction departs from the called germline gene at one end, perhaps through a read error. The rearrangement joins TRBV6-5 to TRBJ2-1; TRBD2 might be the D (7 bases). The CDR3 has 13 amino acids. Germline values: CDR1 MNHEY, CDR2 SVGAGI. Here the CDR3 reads CASSFDAAGAGVF. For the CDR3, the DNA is TGTGCCAGCAGTTTCGATGCCGCGGGGGCCGGCGTCTTC.

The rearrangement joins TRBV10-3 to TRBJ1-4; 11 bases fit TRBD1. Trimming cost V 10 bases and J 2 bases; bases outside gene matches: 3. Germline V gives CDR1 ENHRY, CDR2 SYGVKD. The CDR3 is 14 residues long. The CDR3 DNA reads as TGTGCCACCGGACAGGGGGCGACTAATGAAAAACTGTTTTTT. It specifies CATGQGATNEKLFF.

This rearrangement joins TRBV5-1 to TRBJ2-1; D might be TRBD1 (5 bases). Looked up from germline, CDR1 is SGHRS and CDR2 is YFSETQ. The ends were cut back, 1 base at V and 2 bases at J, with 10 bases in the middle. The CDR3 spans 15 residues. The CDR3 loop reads CASSLKGATYNEQFF. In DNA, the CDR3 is TGCGCCAGCAGCTTGAAAGGGGCTACCTACAATGAGCAGTTCTTC.

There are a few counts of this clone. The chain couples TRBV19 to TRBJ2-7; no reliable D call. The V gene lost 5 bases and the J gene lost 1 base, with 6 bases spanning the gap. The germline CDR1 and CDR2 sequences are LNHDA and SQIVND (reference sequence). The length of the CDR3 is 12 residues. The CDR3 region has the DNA TGTGCCAGTAGTCCCCCTTCCTACGAGCAGTACTTC. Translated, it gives CASSPPSYEQYF.

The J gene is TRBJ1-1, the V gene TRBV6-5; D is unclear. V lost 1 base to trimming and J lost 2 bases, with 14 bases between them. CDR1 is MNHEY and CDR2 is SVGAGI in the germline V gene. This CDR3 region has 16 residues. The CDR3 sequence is CASSYFGSGLNTEAFF. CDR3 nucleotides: TGTGCCAGCAGTTACTTCGGTTCTGGTCTAAACACTGAAGCTTTCTTT.

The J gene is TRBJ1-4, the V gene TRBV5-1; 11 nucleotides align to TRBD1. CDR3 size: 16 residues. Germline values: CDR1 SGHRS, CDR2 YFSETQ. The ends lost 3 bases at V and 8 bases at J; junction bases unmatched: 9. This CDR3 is CASSSKGQGAGEKLFF. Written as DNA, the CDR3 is TGCGCCAGCAGCTCTAAAGGACAGGGGGCAGGGGAAAAACTGTTTTTT. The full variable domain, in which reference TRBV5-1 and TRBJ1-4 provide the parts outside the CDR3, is KAGVTQTPRYLIKTRGQQVTLSCSPISGHRSVSWYQQTPGQGLQFLFEYFSETQRNKGNFPGRFSGRQFSNSRSEMNVSTLELGDSALYLCASSSKGQGAGEKLFFGSGTQLSVL.

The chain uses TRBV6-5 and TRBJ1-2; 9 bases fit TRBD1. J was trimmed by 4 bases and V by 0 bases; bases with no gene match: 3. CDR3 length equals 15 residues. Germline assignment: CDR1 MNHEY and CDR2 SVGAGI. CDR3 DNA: TGTGCCAGCAGTTACTCGACAGGGGGTAGCTATGGCTACACCTTC. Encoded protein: CASSYSTGGSYGYTF.

The CDR3 loop is CASSSDRDIGEKLFF. In DNA form, the CDR3 reads TGTGCCAGCAGCTCGGACAGGGATATTGGTGAAAAACTGTTTTTT. The rearrangement uses TRBV7-9 and TRBJ1-4, with 8 bases that match TRBD1. Trimming cost V 4 bases and J 7 bases; bases outside gene matches: 8. This CDR3 has 15 amino acids. Looked up from germline, CDR1 is SEHNR and CDR2 is FQNEAQ (reference sequence).

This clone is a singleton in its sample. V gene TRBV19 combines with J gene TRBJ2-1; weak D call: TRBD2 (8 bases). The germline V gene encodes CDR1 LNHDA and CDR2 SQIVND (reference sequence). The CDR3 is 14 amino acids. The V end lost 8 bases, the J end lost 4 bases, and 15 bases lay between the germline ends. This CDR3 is CASREGTAYNEQFF. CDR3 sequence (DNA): TGTGCCAGTCGGGAGGGGACAGCTTACAATGAGCAGTTCTTC.

As DNA, the CDR3 is TGCGCCAGCAGCTTGTCCAGCGCTAACTATGGCTACACCTTC. Residues: CASSLSSANYGYTF. The chain is built from TRBV5-1 and TRBJ1-2; unclear D gene. CDR1 and CDR2 (germline): SGHRS, YFSETQ. Trimming removed 1 base at V and 0 bases at J, with 7 bases between. The CDR3 has 14 residues.

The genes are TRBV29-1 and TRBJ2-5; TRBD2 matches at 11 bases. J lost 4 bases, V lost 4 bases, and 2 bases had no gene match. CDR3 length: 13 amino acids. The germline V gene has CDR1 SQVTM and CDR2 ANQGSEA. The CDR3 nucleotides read TGCAGCGTTGCGGGACTAGCGGTAGAGACCCAGTACTTC. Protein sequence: CSVAGLAVETQYF.

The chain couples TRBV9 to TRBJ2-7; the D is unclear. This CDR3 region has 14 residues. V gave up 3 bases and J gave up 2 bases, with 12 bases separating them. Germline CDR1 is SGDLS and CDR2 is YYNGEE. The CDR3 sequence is CASSAFAAPYEQYF. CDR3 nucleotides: TGTGCCAGCAGCGCCTTCGCGGCACCCTACGAGCAGTACTTC.

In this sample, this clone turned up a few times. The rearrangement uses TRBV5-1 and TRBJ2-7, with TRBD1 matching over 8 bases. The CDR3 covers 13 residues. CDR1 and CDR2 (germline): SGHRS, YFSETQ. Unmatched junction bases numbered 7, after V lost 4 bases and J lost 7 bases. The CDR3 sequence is CASSIWTGWEQYF. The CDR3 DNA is TGCGCCAGCAGCATTTGGACAGGGTGGGAGCAGTACTTC.

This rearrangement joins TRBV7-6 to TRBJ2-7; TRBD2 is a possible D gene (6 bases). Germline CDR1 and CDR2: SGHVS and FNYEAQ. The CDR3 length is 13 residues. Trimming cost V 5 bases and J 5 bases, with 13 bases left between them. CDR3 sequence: CASSPDTGDEQYF. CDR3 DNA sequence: TGTGCCAGCAGCCCTGACACGGGGGACGAGCAGTACTTC.

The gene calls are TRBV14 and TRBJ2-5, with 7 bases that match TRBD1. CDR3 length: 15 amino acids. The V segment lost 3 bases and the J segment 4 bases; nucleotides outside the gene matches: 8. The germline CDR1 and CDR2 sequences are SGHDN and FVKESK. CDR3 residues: CASSHRTNRGETQYF. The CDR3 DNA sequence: TGTGCCAGCAGCCACCGAACAAACAGGGGAGAGACCCAGTACTTC. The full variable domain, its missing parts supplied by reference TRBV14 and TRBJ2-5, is EAGVTQFPSHSVIEKGQTVTLRCDPISGHDNLYWYRRVMGKEIKFLLHFVKESKQDESGMPNNRFLAERTGGTYSTLKVQPAELEDSGVYFCASSHRTNRGETQYFGPGTRLLVL.

Written as DNA, the CDR3 is TGTGCCAGCAGTGAAGGTCAGCCGGGGGAAAAACTGTTTTTT. Encoded protein: CASSEGQPGEKLFF. The chain carries TRBV6-5 and TRBJ1-4; no reliable D call. Trimming cost V 5 bases and J 8 bases, with 15 bases left between them. Germline loops: CDR1 MNHEY, CDR2 SVGAGI. The length of the CDR3 is 14 residues.

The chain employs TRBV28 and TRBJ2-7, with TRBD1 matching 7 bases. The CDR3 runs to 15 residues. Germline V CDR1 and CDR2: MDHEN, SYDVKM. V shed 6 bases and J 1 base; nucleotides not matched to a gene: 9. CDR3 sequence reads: CASRSDRDGSYEQYF. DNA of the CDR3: TGTGCCAGCAGATCCGACAGGGATGGGTCCTACGAGCAGTACTTC.

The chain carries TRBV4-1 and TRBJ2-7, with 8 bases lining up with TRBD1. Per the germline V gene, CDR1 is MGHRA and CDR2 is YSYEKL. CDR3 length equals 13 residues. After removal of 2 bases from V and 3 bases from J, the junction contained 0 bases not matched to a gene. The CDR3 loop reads CASSQTGGYEQYF. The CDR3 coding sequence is TGCGCCAGCAGCCAAACAGGGGGCTACGAGCAGTACTTC.

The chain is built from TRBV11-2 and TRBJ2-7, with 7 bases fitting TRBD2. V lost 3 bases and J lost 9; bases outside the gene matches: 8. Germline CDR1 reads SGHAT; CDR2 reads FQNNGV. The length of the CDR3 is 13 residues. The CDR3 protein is CASSLKISGTQYF. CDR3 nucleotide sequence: TGTGCCAGCAGCTTGAAAATAAGCGGGACGCAGTACTTC.

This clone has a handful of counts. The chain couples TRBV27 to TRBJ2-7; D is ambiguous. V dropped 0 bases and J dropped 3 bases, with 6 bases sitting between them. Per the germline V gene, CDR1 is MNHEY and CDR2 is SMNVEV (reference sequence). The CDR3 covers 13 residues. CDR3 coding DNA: TGTGCCAGCAGTTTATCTGTCAACTACGAGCAGTACTTC. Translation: CASSLSVNYEQYF.